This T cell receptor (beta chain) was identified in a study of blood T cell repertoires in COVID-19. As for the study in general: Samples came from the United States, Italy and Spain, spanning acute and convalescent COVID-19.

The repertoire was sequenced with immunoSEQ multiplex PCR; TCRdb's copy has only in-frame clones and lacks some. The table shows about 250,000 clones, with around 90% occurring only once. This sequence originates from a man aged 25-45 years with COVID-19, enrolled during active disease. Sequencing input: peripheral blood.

CDR3 amino acids: CASSQPQGESGYTF. The CDR3 bases are TGTGCCAGCAGCCAGCCACAGGGGGAGAGTGGCTACACCTTC. The genes are TRBV4-2 and TRBJ1-2; 8 bases agree with TRBD1. Germline loops: CDR1 LGHNA, CDR2 YNFKEQ. This CDR3 is built from 14 residues. V lost 3 bases to trimming and J lost 7 bases; unmatched junction nucleotides: 7.